A single sample gave rise to the 10 T cell receptor beta chains below, sequenced in a study of patients and donors after allogeneic stem cell transplantation. Each CDR3 protein is one row after TCRdb ran MiXCR on the RT-PCR reads. The sample has approximately 170,000 distinct CDR3 sequences, roughly 30% seen once; the top ten hold roughly 3%. Sequencing used blood, either unsorted or a sorted T cell fraction (not recorded which). All receptors come from a human donor who was either an allogeneic HSCT recipient or a stem cell or donor lymphocyte infusion donor (not recorded which). It is not recorded whose cells these are; they may come from a transplant donor.

This clonotype was counted only a few times. This rearrangement joins TRBV19 to TRBJ2-3; D unclear. Germline V gene data show CDR1 as LNHDA and CDR2 as SQIVND (reference sequence). This CDR3 comprises 14 residues. The V gene lost 4 bases and the J gene lost 1 base, with 9 bases spanning the gap. The CDR3 here is CASSKWDRTDTQYF. CDR3 in DNA: TGTGCCAGTAGTAAGTGGGATCGCACAGATACGCAGTATTTT.

This chain connects TRBV20-1 to TRBJ2-6, with unresolved D. Germline CDR1 is DFQATT and CDR2 is SNEGSKA (reference sequence). Trimming took off 6 bases at V and 5 bases at J, with 11 bases between the two ends. The CDR3 runs to 13 residues. The CDR3 is CSATRPRANVLTF. The CDR3 DNA reads TGCAGTGCAACCCGACCGAGGGCCAACGTCCTGACTTTC.

The J gene is TRBJ2-1, the V gene TRBV14; 8 bases are a match to TRBD1. CDR1 SGHDN and CDR2 FVKESK come from the germline V gene. CDR3 length equals 19 residues. V trimming: 4 bases; J trimming: 5 bases; junction bases outside the gene matches: 19. Here the CDR3 DNA reads TGTGCCAGCAGCCCGCTGCGCAGGGGGCTTGAGGGAGTCAACAATGAGCAGTTCTTC. Its protein is CASSPLRRGLEGVNNEQFF.

This clonotype was counted at least ten times. The chain uses TRBV20-1 and TRBJ1-2; unclear D gene. The CDR3 loop spans 13 amino acids. Germline CDR1 is DFQATT and CDR2 is SNEGSKA (reference sequence). CDR3 sequence (DNA): TGCAGCCTGGGTCAGACTACTAACTATGGCTACACCTTC. Translated: CSLGQTTNYGYTF.

This clonotype was seen ten or more times. The V gene is TRBV7-8, the J gene TRBJ1-1; weak D call: TRBD1 (5 bases). There are 13 residues in the CDR3. Trimming pared 7 bases from V and 11 bases from J, leaving 20 bases between. CDR1 and CDR2 (germline): SGHVS, FQNEAQ. CDR3 sequence: CASTLIEGPAAFF. The CDR3 DNA reads TGTGCCAGCACCCTAATCGAGGGGCCGGCGGCTTTCTTT.

The V and J genes are TRBV29-1 and TRBJ1-5, with a tentative D call TRBD1 (5 bases). V was pared by 5 bases and J by 2 bases, with 10 bases between. Germline values: CDR1 SQVTM, CDR2 ANQGSEA. The CDR3 runs 13 residues. CDR3 region: CSVLQGRNQPQHF. In DNA form, the CDR3 reads TGCAGCGTTCTTCAGGGACGCAATCAGCCCCAGCATTTT. Full variable domain (rest looked up from reference TRBV29-1 and TRBJ1-5): SAVISQKPSRDICQRGTSLTIQCQVDSQVTMMFWYRQQPGQSLTLIATANQGSEATYESGFVIDKFPISRPNLTFSTLTVSNMSPEDSSIYLCSVLQGRNQPQHFGDGTRLSIL.

The J gene is TRBJ2-2, the V gene TRBV6-5; D is unresolved. From germline, CDR1 is MNHEY and CDR2 SVGAGI. Trimming left V 0 bases short and J 8 bases short, with 7 bases between. The CDR3 totals 13 residues. CDR3: CASSYSTEGELFF. Written as DNA, the CDR3 is TGTGCCAGCAGTTACTCTACGGAAGGGGAGCTGTTTTTT.

The V gene is TRBV27, the J gene TRBJ2-7, with D unclear. Germline V gene lookup returns CDR1 MNHEY and CDR2 SMNVEV (reference sequence). V gave up 6 bases and J gave up 0 bases, with 6 bases separating them. CDR3 length equals 12 residues. For the CDR3, the DNA is TGTGCCAGCAGCATCGACTCCTACGAGCAGTACTTC. This encodes CASSIDSYEQYF.

The chain links TRBV9 to TRBJ2-3; 12 positions match TRBD2. The junction had 9 bases not matched to a gene; V was cut back by 4 bases and J by 3 bases. The CDR3 length is 17 residues. The germline V gene encodes CDR1 SGDLS and CDR2 YYNGEE. The DNA for the CDR3 is TGTGCCAGCAGCCCAAGGACTAGCGGGAAGGCGACAGATACGCAGTATTTT. Its translation is CASSPRTSGKATDTQYF.

This chain joins TRBV4-2 and TRBJ1-1; D is perhaps TRBD1 (5 bases). This CDR3 contains 14 residues. Germline V lookup: CDR1 LGHNA, CDR2 YNFKEQ. Trimming left V 3 bases short and J 2 bases short, with 10 bases between. This chain's CDR3 is CASSHRVGNTEAFF. The CDR3 region has the DNA TGTGCCAGCAGCCACAGGGTTGGTAACACTGAAGCTTTCTTT.